Presented here are 23 T cell receptor beta chains from one specimen sequenced in a study of circulating CD8 cells and anti-PD-1 response in melanoma. Four subsets defined by PD-1 and/or TIGIT were sorted from live CD3+CD8+TCRalphabeta+ cells. Using approximately 15 ng of total RNA, TCR libraries were made with the QIAseq Immune Repertoire TCR panel. TCRdb reanalysed the reads using MiXCR and keeps one entry per CDR3 protein. The table records under 200 distinct CDR3 sequences, roughly a quarter of them present only once. Source: CD8+ T cells from PBMCs, taken at baseline or after one month of anti-PD-1 therapy (not recorded which). All receptors derive from a human donor with melanoma.

For this clonotype: The junction departs from the called germline gene at one end, perhaps through a read error. V gene TRBV28 combines with J gene TRBJ2-2; perhaps TRBD2 as D (6 bases). This CDR3 has 13 amino acids. Per the germline V gene, CDR1 is MDHEN and CDR2 is SYDVKM. The CDR3 DNA reads as TGTGCCAACAGTTTCCGGGGGACCGGGGAGCCGGTTTTT. This encodes CANSFRGTGEPVF.

By share, this clonotype ranks as medium-sized. This rearrangement joins TRBV30 to TRBJ2-7; D may be TRBD2 (6 bases). The CDR3 extends over 13 amino acids. Germline V gene data show CDR1 as GTSNPN and CDR2 as SVGIG (reference sequence). The V end was cut by 4 bases, the J end by 5 bases, with 15 bases between. The CDR3 region is CAWNVAGWDEQYF. The CDR3 DNA reads TGTGCCTGGAACGTGGCGGGGTGGGACGAGCAGTACTTC.

By frequency in the sample, this clonotype is large (0.1 to 1%). The V and J genes are TRBV5-1 and TRBJ2-7; D might be TRBD2 (5 bases). The CDR3 is 14 amino acids. V dropped 2 bases and J dropped 6 bases, with 15 bases sitting between them. From germline, CDR1 is SGHRS and CDR2 YFSETQ. CDR3 loop: CASSFGGTAREQYF. For the CDR3, the DNA is TGCGCCAGCAGCTTCGGAGGCACCGCTCGCGAGCAGTACTTC.

Sample share makes this clonotype medium-sized (0.01 to 0.1%). This chain uses TRBV10-3 with TRBJ2-3, with D possibly matching TRBD2 (6 bases). Germline V gene lookup returns CDR1 ENHRY and CDR2 SYGVKD. This CDR3 is built from 15 residues. Trimming took 6 bases from V and 0 from J, leaving 13 bases between them. CDR3 region: CAISLAELSTDTQYF. As DNA, the CDR3 is TGTGCCATCAGCTTAGCGGAACTGAGCACAGATACGCAGTATTTT.

This clonotype rates as large. The chain couples TRBV20-1 to TRBJ2-1; possibly TRBD1 for D (6 bases). The CDR3 totals 13 residues. The ends were cut back, 5 bases at V and 7 bases at J, with 15 bases in the middle. CDR1 is DFQATT, CDR2 SNEGSKA, per germline (reference sequence). CDR3 coding DNA: TGCAGTGCTTCAAGGACAGACAGAAATGAGCAGTTCTTC. It codes for CSASRTDRNEQFF.

This clonotype is termed medium-sized. A much more abundant neighbour one base away suggests this may be a read error. The genes are TRBV11-1 and TRBJ2-7, with 9 positions matching TRBD1. Germline values: CDR1 SGHAT, CDR2 FQDESV (reference sequence). The CDR3 is 15 amino acids. The CDR3 spells CASRPTDRGIAERYF. Written as DNA, the CDR3 is TGTGCCAGCAGACCAACGGACAGGGGTATCGCCGAGCGGTACTTC.

This clonotype is hyperexpanded within its sample. This sequence joins TRBV27 and TRBJ2-5, with 12 bases that match TRBD2. The CDR3 covers 16 residues. The V segment lost 5 bases and the J segment 2 bases; nucleotides outside the gene matches: 6. CDR1 is MNHEY and CDR2 is SMNVEV in the germline V gene (reference sequence). CDR3 sequence: CASSEGLAGLQETQYF. The CDR3 coding sequence is TGTGCCAGCAGTGAGGGACTAGCGGGCTTACAAGAGACCCAGTACTTC.

This clonotype counts as medium-sized. The chain combines TRBV19 with TRBJ2-1; 7 nucleotides match TRBD2. The germline gives CDR1 LNHDA, CDR2 SQIVND (reference sequence). The V segment lost 5 bases and the J segment 8 bases; nucleotides outside the gene matches: 12. The CDR3 runs 15 residues. CDR3 residues: CASSPYSGWGDEQFF. The DNA for the CDR3 is TGTGCCAGTAGTCCCTATAGCGGGTGGGGGGATGAGCAGTTCTTC. Looking up the rest from reference TRBV19 and TRBJ2-1 gives the full variable domain: DGGITQSPKYLFRKEGQNVTLSCEQNLNHDAMYWYRQDPGQGLRLIYYSQIVNDFQKGDIAEGYSVSREKKESFPLTVTSAQKNPTAFYLCASSPYSGWGDEQFFGPGTRLTVL.

This clonotype was recorded only once. A read error may produce the germline difference seen at one junction end. The V and J genes are TRBV7-3 and TRBJ2-3; 13 bases agree with TRBD2. Germline values: CDR1 SGHTA, CDR2 FQGTGA. The CDR3 loop spans 15 amino acids. CDR3 in amino acids: CASSRLAGGIDTQYF. The CDR3 nucleotides are TGTGCCAGCAGTCGACTAGCGGGAGGCATAGATACGCAGTACTTT.

As regards this clonotype: This is likely a read error, given that the CDR3 carries no conserved phenylalanine or tryptophan at its end. The chain uses TRBV27 and TRBJ2-5; 8 bases are shared with TRBD2. The CDR3 has 15 amino acids. In germline, CDR1 is MNHEY, CDR2 SMNVEV (reference sequence). J lost 7 bases, V lost 3 bases, and 10 bases had no gene match. CDR3 nucleotides: TGTGCCAGCAGTTTGACTCCGGGGGGGTTTGTGACCCAGTACTCC. This encodes CASSLTPGGFVTQYS.

To note about this clonotype: A read error may produce the germline difference seen at one junction end. J is TRBJ2-2 and V is TRBV28, with TRBD2 as a possible D gene (6 bases). The CDR3 totals 13 residues. CDR1 and CDR2 (germline): MDHEN, SYDVKM. The CDR3 nucleotides read TGTGTCAGCAGTTTCCGGGGGACCGGGGAGCCGTCTTTT. Translation gives CVSSFRGTGEPSF.

By its share, this clonotype is medium-sized. This chain connects TRBV7-3 to TRBJ2-3; TRBD2 matches at 8 bases. With V trimmed by 5 bases and J by 0 bases, 4 bases remained unmatched. The germline CDR1 and CDR2 sequences are SGHTA and FQGTGA. The CDR3 totals 15 residues. The CDR3 DNA is TGTGCCAGCAGCCGACTAGCGTTGAGCACAGATACGCAGTATTTT. This codes for CASSRLALSTDTQYF.

This clonotype has just a few counts. The chain employs TRBV20-1 and TRBJ2-1; D not resolved. CDR3 length: 12 residues. Trimming stripped 5 bases from V and 3 bases from J, with 8 bases between. CDR1 and CDR2 (germline): DFQATT, SNEGSKA (reference sequence). In DNA, the CDR3 is TGCAGTGCTGAGTGGGGCTACAATGAGCAGTTCTTC. Encoded protein: CSAEWGYNEQFF.

Comment on this clonotype: Given a much more abundant clone one base away, this may be a read error. This sequence joins TRBV5-5 and TRBJ2-7, with 8 bases lining up with TRBD1. Germline loops: CDR1 SGHKS, CDR2 YYEKEE (reference sequence). The CDR3 spans 14 residues. The CDR3 sequence is CTSSLEGQGHEQYF. The CDR3 DNA reads as TGTACCAGCAGCTTGGAAGGACAGGGCCACGAGCAGTACTTC.

The chain carries TRBV27 and TRBJ2-7, with 10 nucleotides matching TRBD2. The germline CDR1 and CDR2 sequences are MNHEY and SMNVEV (reference sequence). V lost 6 bases to trimming and J lost 3 bases; unmatched junction nucleotides: 8. This CDR3 spans 15 amino acids. In nucleotides, the CDR3 is TGTGCCAGCAGCATAGCGGGAGGAGGGGACTACGAGCAGTACTTC. It is translated as CASSIAGGGDYEQYF.

Sample share makes this clonotype medium-sized. The J gene is TRBJ2-7, the V gene TRBV28, with 9 bases that match TRBD1. The CDR3 has 15 amino acids. V lost 5 bases to trimming and J lost 6 bases; unmatched junction nucleotides: 11. In germline, CDR1 is MDHEN, CDR2 SYDVKM. The CDR3 loop reads CASSRSWDRAGEQYF. CDR3 sequence (DNA): TGTGCCAGCAGTCGGAGCTGGGACAGGGCTGGCGAGCAGTACTTC.

This clonotype rates as medium-sized. The chain recombines TRBV2 with TRBJ2-3; D remains ambiguous. The CDR3 is made up of 18 amino acids. Trimming cost V 1 base and J 4 bases, with 21 bases left between them. Germline CDR1 and CDR2: SNHLY and FYNNEI. CDR3 DNA: TGTGCCAGCAGTGAAGGAGACCGATCTCACGCTTCCCCAGATACGCAGTATTTT. Encoded protein: CASSEGDRSHASPDTQYF.

As to this clonotype: One end of the junction does not line up with germline, which may come from a read error. V usage is TRBV20-1 and J usage is TRBJ2-7; D might be TRBD1 or TRBD2, each matching 5 bases. Germline CDR1 reads DFQATT; CDR2 reads SNEGSKA (reference sequence). The CDR3 runs to 14 residues. The CDR3 here is CGAPGQGFSYERHF. CDR3 nucleotides: TGCGGTGCTCCGGGGCAGGGCTTCTCCTACGAGCGGCACTTC.

With respect to this clonotype: A far larger clone is just one base off, so this is likely a read error. This chain connects TRBV27 to TRBJ2-2; no clear D gene. This CDR3 is 15 amino acids long. V lost 6 bases, J lost 4 bases, and 15 bases lay in between. The V gene's germline CDR1 is MNHEY and CDR2 SMNVEV (reference sequence). The DNA for the CDR3 is TGTGCCAGCAGCCGGCCAGCGAGAGGCACCGGGGAGCTGTTTTTT. The encoded protein is CASSRPARGTGELFF.

Relative to its sample, this clonotype is large. This chain connects TRBV28 to TRBJ2-5; 11 bases line up with TRBD1. V lost 3 bases to trimming and J lost 5 bases; unmatched junction nucleotides: 5. The CDR3 consists of 15 residues. The germline V gene has CDR1 MDHEN and CDR2 SYDVKM. The CDR3 sequence: CASSLDRGPLETQYF. The CDR3 DNA reads TGTGCCAGCAGTTTGGACAGGGGGCCTCTGGAGACCCAGTACTTC.

By sample fraction, this clonotype is hyperexpanded. The chain carries TRBV7-3 and TRBJ2-2; tentatively, D is TRBD2 (6 bases). This CDR3 spans 15 amino acids. V was shortened by 5 bases and J by 4 bases, with 14 bases between the two germline ends. Germline lookup yields CDR1 SGHTA and CDR2 FQGTGA. This chain's CDR3 is CASSRLARGTGELFF. CDR3 sequence (DNA): TGTGCCAGCAGCCGGCTAGCGAGAGGCACCGGGGAGCTGTTTTTT.

A single count supports this clonotype. This is likely a read error, given that the CDR3 carries no conserved phenylalanine or tryptophan at its end. The genes are TRBV28 and TRBJ2-2; D is unclear. This CDR3 contains 16 residues. Trimming shortened V by 4 bases and J by 0 bases, and 12 bases separated the two germline ends. CDR1 MDHEN and CDR2 SYDVKM come from the germline V gene. The CDR3 protein is CASSSPFSANTGELFS. The CDR3 nucleotides are TGTGCCAGCAGTTCCCCCTTCTCAGCGAACACCGGGGAGCTGTTTTCT.

This clonotype ranks as large. The chain joins TRBV7-3 to TRBJ2-3; 10 nucleotides align to TRBD2. CDR3 length: 15 amino acids. Germline V gene data show CDR1 as SGHTA and CDR2 as FQGTGA. Trimming at V came to 5 bases and at J to 9 bases, leaving 11 bases not matched to a gene. DNA of the CDR3: TGTGCCAGCAGCGAAGCGGGAGGGCCAGGCGGGACGCAGTATTTT. It specifies CASSEAGGPGGTQYF.